A selection of T cell receptor beta chains follows, all from one sample in a study of blood T cell repertoires in COVID-19. Only in-frame clones appear in the TCRdb table, and some are missing; sequencing was by immunoSEQ multiplex PCR. The sample carries hundreds of thousands of clones, around 87% recorded once. The sample taken for sequencing was peripheral blood. These receptors all stem from a woman in her thirties or forties who had recovered from COVID-19. Each CDR3 is given with its conserved first and last residue. The order of the fields is D gene, clone size, J gene, V gene, CDR3 protein, CDR3 DNA. A D gene is named only where the DNA matches it firmly. The size field is filled for only some rows; it gives once, few, many or a size class.

D: NA
size: NA
J: TRBJ1-1
V: TRBV27
CDR3: CASSFRLGGDTEAFF
DNA: TGTGCCAGCAGTTTCCGACTGGGAGGGGACACTGAAGCTTTCTTT

D: NA
size: NA
J: TRBJ1-1
V: TRBV27
CDR3: CASRETEYTEAFF
DNA: TGTGCCAGCAGAGAGACAGAGTACACTGAAGCTTTCTTT

D: NA
size: NA
J: TRBJ2-1
V: TRBV9
CDR3: CASSVEGRGQQFF
DNA: TGTGCCAGCAGCGTAGAAGGAAGGGGTCAGCAGTTCTTC

D: NA
size: NA
J: TRBJ2-3
V: TRBV12-1
CDR3: CASSFAQPGLRGVTDTQYF
DNA: TGTGCCAGCAGCTTTGCCCAGCCGGGCCTACGGGGGGTCACAGATACGCAGTATTTT

D: TRBD2
size: NA
J: TRBJ2-5
V: TRBV4-1
CDR3: CASSQAGGSQETQYF
DNA: TGCGCCAGCAGCCAAGCGGGAGGGAGCCAAGAGACCCAGTACTTC

D: TRBD1
size: NA
J: TRBJ1-1
V: TRBV5-8
CDR3: CASSLRLYRGTEAFF
DNA: TGTGCCAGCAGCTTGAGGTTATACAGGGGCACTGAAGCTTTCTTT

D: NA
size: NA
J: TRBJ2-5
V: TRBV12-3/TRBV12-4
CDR3: CASSLFYQETQYF
DNA: TGTGCCAGCAGTTTATTCTACCAAGAGACCCAGTACTTC

D: TRBD2
size: NA
J: TRBJ2-3
V: TRBV9
CDR3: CASSVGLAGGTDTQYF
DNA: TGTGCCAGCAGCGTAGGACTAGCGGGGGGCACAGATACGCAGTATTTT

D: TRBD1
size: NA
J: TRBJ2-2
V: TRBV7-9
CDR3: CASSRGTGTNTGELFF
DNA: TGTGCCAGCAGCCGGGGGACAGGGACGAACACCGGGGAGCTGTTTTTT

D: NA
size: NA
J: TRBJ1-2
V: TRBV6-5
CDR3: CASSPLGINYGYTF
DNA: TGTGCCAGCAGCCCCCTAGGAATTAACTATGGCTACACCTTC

D: TRBD2
size: once
J: TRBJ2-1
V: TRBV18
CDR3: CASSQSGDYNEQFF
DNA: TGTGCCAGCTCACAGAGCGGGGACTACAATGAGCAGTTCTTC

D: NA
size: NA
J: TRBJ2-1
V: TRBV5-4
CDR3: CASSYIGGAAEQFF
DNA: TGTGCCAGCAGCTACATCGGCGGGGCCGCTGAGCAGTTCTTC

D: TRBD1
size: NA
J: TRBJ1-2
V: TRBV15
CDR3: CATSSRTGIGAYGYTF
DNA: TGTGCCACCAGCAGTCGGACAGGGATCGGCGCCTATGGCTACACCTTC

D: NA
size: NA
J: TRBJ1-6
V: TRBV6-5
CDR3: CASSYRGGDSPLHF
DNA: TGTGCCAGCAGCTACCGGGGAGGGGATTCACCCCTCCACTTT

D: NA
size: NA
J: TRBJ1-3
V: TRBV3-1/TRBV3-2
CDR3: CASSRGRSAGNTIYF
DNA: TGTGCCAGCAGCCGGGGCCGTTCGGCTGGAAACACCATATATTTT

D: TRBD2
size: NA
J: TRBJ2-1
V: TRBV30
CDR3: CAGGGGAHRPQYNEQFF
DNA: TGTGCCGGCGGGGGAGGGGCCCACCGACCCCAGTACAATGAGCAGTTCTTC

D: TRBD1
size: NA
J: TRBJ1-2
V: TRBV27
CDR3: CASSLRYGDRAGGYTF
DNA: TGTGCCAGCAGTTTAAGATACGGGGACAGGGCAGGAGGCTACACCTTC

D: NA
size: NA
J: TRBJ2-5
V: TRBV2
CDR3: CASSGGGRSQETQYF
DNA: TGTGCCAGCAGTGGGGGTGGGAGATCCCAAGAGACCCAGTACTTC

D: TRBD1
size: NA
J: TRBJ2-5
V: TRBV11-2
CDR3: CASSLRDRLQETQYF
DNA: TGTGCCAGCAGCCTCCGGGACAGGTTACAAGAGACCCAGTACTTC

D: TRBD1
size: NA
J: TRBJ2-3
V: TRBV5-4
CDR3: CASSLGTGPSTDTQYF
DNA: TGTGCCAGCAGCTTGGGGACAGGTCCTAGCACAGATACGCAGTATTTT

D: TRBD1
size: NA
J: TRBJ1-2
V: TRBV14
CDR3: CASSRATGDYGYTF
DNA: TGTGCCAGCAGCCGAGCGACAGGGGACTATGGCTACACCTTC

D: NA
size: NA
J: TRBJ2-1
V: TRBV29-1
CDR3: CSFGGPQGTYNEQFF
DNA: TGCAGCTTTGGGGGGCCCCAGGGGACCTACAATGAGCAGTTCTTC

D: NA
size: NA
J: TRBJ2-7
V: TRBV27
CDR3: CASSLSFRGVYEQYF
DNA: TGTGCCAGCAGTTTATCGTTCAGGGGGGTCTACGAGCAGTACTTC

D: NA
size: NA
J: TRBJ1-6
V: TRBV6-5
CDR3: CASRTIGGANSPLHF
DNA: TGTGCCAGCAGAACGATTGGGGGCGCGAATTCACCCCTCCACTTT

D: TRBD1
size: NA
J: TRBJ1-2
V: TRBV7-9
CDR3: CASSWGGTGDGYTF
DNA: TGTGCCAGCAGCTGGGGAGGGACAGGGGATGGCTACACCTTC

D: NA
size: NA
J: TRBJ2-6
V: TRBV7-2
CDR3: CASSSQGPGANVLTF
DNA: TGTGCCAGCAGCTCACAGGGACCCGGGGCCAACGTCCTGACTTTC

D: TRBD2
size: NA
J: TRBJ2-1
V: TRBV18
CDR3: CASSQLAGDHNEQFF
DNA: TGTGCCAGCTCACAACTAGCGGGGGACCACAATGAGCAGTTCTTC

D: TRBD2
size: few
J: TRBJ2-1
V: TRBV9
CDR3: CASSVSGGDYNEQFF
DNA: TGTGCCAGCAGCGTAAGCGGGGGAGATTACAATGAGCAGTTCTTC

D: NA
size: NA
J: TRBJ2-3
V: TRBV5-1
CDR3: CASSPRGDTQYF
DNA: TGCGCCAGCAGCCCTAGGGGAGATACGCAGTATTTT

D: NA
size: few
J: TRBJ2-3
V: TRBV7-3
CDR3: CASSRTYTDTQYF
DNA: TGTGCCAGCAGCCGCACCTACACAGATACGCAGTATTTT

D: TRBD2
size: NA
J: TRBJ2-1
V: TRBV5-5
CDR3: CASDHRASGGYNEQFF
DNA: TGTGCCAGCGACCACCGGGCTAGCGGTGGGTACAATGAGCAGTTCTTC

D: NA
size: NA
J: TRBJ2-5
V: TRBV30
CDR3: CAWSDASLRETQYF
DNA: TGTGCCTGGAGTGATGCTAGTCTGAGGGAGACCCAGTACTTC

D: TRBD1
size: NA
J: TRBJ2-7
V: TRBV5-1
CDR3: CASSLKQGTEQYF
DNA: TGCGCCAGCAGCTTAAAACAGGGGACCGAGCAGTACTTC

D: TRBD1
size: NA
J: TRBJ2-2
V: TRBV7-2
CDR3: CASSLQGASGELFF
DNA: TGTGCCAGCAGCTTACAGGGGGCTTCCGGGGAGCTGTTTTTT

D: NA
size: NA
J: TRBJ1-1
V: TRBV2
CDR3: CASSVRENTEAFF
DNA: TGTGCCAGCAGTGTGAGGGAGAACACTGAAGCTTTCTTT

D: NA
size: NA
J: TRBJ1-5
V: TRBV30
CDR3: CAWSVRGGYNQPQHF
DNA: TGTGCCTGGAGTGTACGAGGAGGGTATAATCAGCCCCAGCATTTT

D: TRBD1
size: NA
J: TRBJ1-1
V: TRBV11-2
CDR3: CASSPSTGAPNTEAFF
DNA: TGTGCCAGCAGCCCGTCGACAGGGGCCCCAAACACTGAAGCTTTCTTT

D: TRBD1
size: NA
J: TRBJ2-3
V: TRBV2
CDR3: CASGTGTDTQYF
DNA: TGTGCCAGCGGGACAGGCACAGATACGCAGTATTTT

D: TRBD2
size: NA
J: TRBJ2-1
V: TRBV7-3
CDR3: CASSPPAGGNNEQFF
DNA: TGTGCCAGCAGCCCCCCAGCGGGGGGTAACAATGAGCAGTTCTTC

D: NA
size: NA
J: TRBJ1-5
V: TRBV19
CDR3: CASSIAQGDQPQHF
DNA: TGTGCCAGTAGTATAGCACAGGGCGATCAGCCCCAGCATTTT

D: TRBD1
size: NA
J: TRBJ2-7
V: TRBV5-1
CDR3: CASSSRDRVSEQHF
DNA: TGCGCCAGCAGCTCCCGGGACAGAGTTTCGGAGCAGCACTTC

D: NA
size: few
J: TRBJ1-2
V: TRBV15
CDR3: CATSPQGQGHYGYTF
DNA: TGTGCCACTTCCCCTCAAGGTCAGGGTCACTATGGCTACACCTTC

D: NA
size: NA
J: TRBJ1-3
V: TRBV11-2
CDR3: CASSRGYSGNTIYF
DNA: TGTGCCAGTTCCAGGGGCTACTCTGGAAACACCATATATTTT

D: TRBD1
size: NA
J: TRBJ1-2
V: TRBV9
CDR3: CASSGADRGRVYGYTF
DNA: TGTGCCAGCAGCGGAGCGGACAGGGGGCGCGTCTATGGCTACACCTTC

D: NA
size: NA
J: TRBJ2-2
V: TRBV9
CDR3: CASSVAIGGGELFF
DNA: TGTGCCAGCAGCGTAGCAATCGGGGGCGGGGAGCTGTTTTTT

D: TRBD2
size: NA
J: TRBJ2-7
V: TRBV2
CDR3: CASTLRLAGPAEQYF
DNA: TGTGCCAGCACTTTACGACTAGCGGGGCCAGCCGAGCAGTACTTC

D: NA
size: NA
J: TRBJ2-1
V: TRBV9
CDR3: CATSLGGLMSNEQFF
DNA: TGTGCCACCTCCCTCGGGGGGCTCATGTCCAATGAGCAGTTCTTC

D: NA
size: once
J: TRBJ2-1
V: TRBV27
CDR3: CASSLSSRGAYNEQFF
DNA: TGTGCCAGCAGTTTATCCTCTCGCGGGGCCTACAATGAGCAGTTCTTC

D: TRBD2
size: NA
J: TRBJ2-1
V: TRBV10-1
CDR3: CASSEGGGANEQFF
DNA: TGCGCCAGCAGTGAGGGCGGGGGGGCCAATGAGCAGTTCTTC

D: TRBD2
size: NA
J: TRBJ2-3
V: TRBV24-1
CDR3: CATSPSGEFRTDTQYF
DNA: TGTGCCACCAGTCCTAGCGGGGAGTTTCGCACAGATACGCAGTATTTT

D: NA
size: few
J: TRBJ2-2
V: TRBV5-1
CDR3: CASSFAGGTENTGELFF
DNA: TGCGCCAGCAGCTTTGCTGGCGGGACTGAAAACACCGGGGAGCTGTTTTTT

D: TRBD1
size: NA
J: TRBJ2-7
V: TRBV6-2/TRBV6-3
CDR3: CASSLLLTGGWYEQYF
DNA: TGTGCCAGCAGCCTCCTACTGACAGGGGGTTGGTACGAGCAGTACTTC

D: NA
size: NA
J: TRBJ1-2
V: TRBV5-1
CDR3: CASSVNLAGYGYTF
DNA: TGCGCCAGCAGCGTTAACCTGGCAGGCTATGGCTACACCTTC

D: TRBD2
size: NA
J: TRBJ2-5
V: TRBV5-1
CDR3: CASSWSGGGAVETQYF
DNA: TGCGCCAGCAGCTGGAGTGGCGGGGGGGCCGTGGAGACCCAGTACTTC